The next 22 T cell receptor beta chains were all read from a single sample in a study of early stage breast cancer tumors. Some clones are missing from TCRdb's copy, which holds only in-frame ones; the method was immunoSEQ multiplex PCR. The table includes some 47,000 clones, 65% to 90% detected once. Sequencing used blood. The receptors stem from a person in their fifties with breast cancer.

This chain links TRBV19 with TRBJ1-5, with D maybe TRBD1 (5 bases). The germline V gene encodes CDR1 LNHDA and CDR2 SQIVND (reference sequence). The CDR3 loop spans 14 amino acids. V dropped 6 bases and J dropped 7 bases, with 16 bases sitting between them. CDR3 DNA: TGTGCCAGTAGCCCCTGGAGGGGAGGGCAGCCCCAGCATTTT. It is translated as CASSPWRGGQPQHF. The full variable domain, completed using reference TRBV19 and TRBJ1-5, is DGGITQSPKYLFRKEGQNVTLSCEQNLNHDAMYWYRQDPGQGLRLIYYSQIVNDFQKGDIAEGYSVSREKKESFPLTVTSAQKNPTAFYLCASSPWRGGQPQHFGDGTRLSIL.

The chain couples TRBV19 to TRBJ2-7; 7 positions agree with TRBD2. V gave up 1 base and J gave up 3 bases; unmatched junction bases: 6. CDR1 and CDR2 from the germline V gene are LNHDA and SQIVND (reference sequence). The CDR3 extends over 15 amino acids. CDR3 sequence (DNA): TGTGCCAGTAGTATAGCCCTGGGACTAAACTACGAGCAGTACTTC. Translating it yields CASSIALGLNYEQYF.

Note on this clone: Different DNA sequences within this sample yield the same CDR3. The chain employs TRBV6-5 and TRBJ2-7, with 9 bases identical to TRBD1. The V segment lost 0 bases and the J segment 4 bases; nucleotides outside the gene matches: 4. Per the germline V gene, CDR1 is MNHEY and CDR2 is SVGAGI. The CDR3 has 15 residues. This chain's CDR3 is CASSYSPGQGYEQYF. The CDR3 DNA reads as TGTGCCAGCAGTTACTCCCCGGGACAGGGATACGAGCAGTACTTC.

The rearrangement uses TRBV5-4 and TRBJ1-1; TRBD1 matches at 9 bases. Germline V gives CDR1 SGHNT, CDR2 YYREEE (reference sequence). The CDR3 sequence is 16 residues long. V was pared by 4 bases and J by 3 bases, with 10 bases of the junction left unmatched. CDR3 protein: CASSPQGAGRDTEAFF. The CDR3 region has the DNA TGTGCCAGCAGCCCACAGGGGGCGGGGAGAGACACTGAAGCTTTCTTT.

Details on this clone: The germline gene is not matched at one end of the junction; a read error may be the cause. This rearrangement joins TRBV5-1 to TRBJ2-2, with a weak D call TRBD2 (6 bases). The CDR3 totals 14 residues. Germline CDR1 is SGHRS and CDR2 is YFSETQ. The CDR3 sequence: CASSTDGALGGLFF. The CDR3 bases are TGCGCCAGCAGTACCGATGGCGCGCTCGGGGGGCTGTTTTTT.

This clone has a single count. The rearrangement links TRBV6-5 to TRBJ1-3; D not certain. This CDR3 has 14 residues. Trimming cost V 6 bases and J 0 bases, with 9 bases left between them. Germline CDR1 reads MNHEY; CDR2 reads SVGAGI. DNA of the CDR3: TGTGCCAGCAGGGAGAGTTCCTCTGGAAACACCATATATTTT. Translated: CASRESSSGNTIYF.

The CDR3 coding sequence is TGCGCCAGCAGCTTGGTGGCCCACCCGGGGGAGACCCAGTACTTC. Translating it yields CASSLVAHPGETQYF. This rearrangement joins TRBV5-1 to TRBJ2-5; a weak D match, TRBD2 (5 bases). V was cut by 0 bases and J by 5 bases, with 14 bases left in between. This CDR3 is 15 amino acids long. Per the germline V gene, CDR1 is SGHRS and CDR2 is YFSETQ.

The chain combines TRBV5-1 with TRBJ2-4; 8 bases line up with TRBD1. There are 14 residues in the CDR3. Looked up from germline, CDR1 is SGHRS and CDR2 is YFSETQ. The junction had 5 bases not matched to a gene; V was cut back by 4 bases and J by 5 bases. DNA for the CDR3: TGCGCCAGCAGCCCCGGACAGGGAGAAAACATTCAGTACTTC. Encoded protein: CASSPGQGENIQYF.

V gene TRBV6-1 combines with J gene TRBJ2-5, with 7 bases fitting TRBD2. The germline V gene encodes CDR1 MNHNS and CDR2 SASEGT. This CDR3 comprises 13 residues. V shed 11 bases, J shed 5 bases, and the junction held 11 bases outside the gene matches. The CDR3 DNA sequence: TGTGCCGGCCTAAGCGGGGTAGGGGAGACCCAGTACTTC. Translation gives CAGLSGVGETQYF.

The chain employs TRBV27 and TRBJ2-7; TRBD1 matches 9 bases. The ends lost 5 bases at V and 0 bases at J; junction bases unmatched: 8. Germline V gene data show CDR1 as MNHEY and CDR2 as SMNVEV (reference sequence). The CDR3 loop spans 16 amino acids. Written as DNA, the CDR3 is TGTGCCAGCAGTCGGGGACAGGGAGCGATCTCCTACGAGCAGTACTTC. Protein product: CASSRGQGAISYEQYF.

The gene calls are TRBV5-6 and TRBJ1-1, with D hard to call. Trimming removed 1 base at V and 7 bases at J, with 8 bases between. Germline V CDR1 and CDR2: SGHDT, YYEEEE. This CDR3 spans 12 amino acids. CDR3 protein: CASSLWEVEAFF. The CDR3 bases are TGTGCCAGCAGCTTGTGGGAAGTTGAAGCTTTCTTT.

The V gene is TRBV7-9, the J gene TRBJ2-5, with 9 bases that match TRBD1. CDR3 size: 16 residues. The trim removed 4 bases at V and 0 bases at J, leaving 6 bases unmatched. Germline V gene data show CDR1 as SEHNR and CDR2 as FQNEAQ (reference sequence). The CDR3 bases are TGTGCCAGCAGCTCCGGGACAGGGTCGTACCAAGAGACCCAGTACTTC. This gives the protein CASSSGTGSYQETQYF.

This clone was seen only a few times. The chain is built from TRBV6-6 and TRBJ1-5; a weak D match, TRBD1 (5 bases). The germline CDR1 and CDR2 sequences are MNHNY and SVGAGI (reference sequence). CDR3 length: 16 residues. The V end was cut by 0 bases, the J end by 3 bases, with 12 bases between. The CDR3 coding sequence is TGTGCCAGCAGTTACTCGTCCAGGGCGCTCAATCAGCCCCAGCATTTT. As protein: CASSYSSRALNQPQHF.

The chain recombines TRBV7-9 with TRBJ2-3; no reliable D call. This CDR3 is 14 amino acids long. Deletions cut 2 bases from V and 1 base from J, with 7 bases between. The germline V gene has CDR1 SEHNR and CDR2 FQNEAQ (reference sequence). CDR3 sequence (DNA): TGTGCCAGCAGCTTACGGATCGGCACAGATACGCAGTATTTT. This translates into CASSLRIGTDTQYF. Full variable domain (rest looked up from reference TRBV7-9 and TRBJ2-3): DTGVSQNPRHKITKRGQNVTFRCDPISEHNRLYWYRQTLGQGPEFLTYFQNEAQLEKSRLLSDRFSAERPKGSFSTLEIQRTEQGDSAMYLCASSLRIGTDTQYFGPGTRLTVL.

The gene calls are TRBV15 and TRBJ2-7; the match to TRBD1 covers 7 bases. Germline CDR1 LNHNV, CDR2 YYDKDF (reference sequence). Trimming cost V 0 bases and J 0 bases; bases outside gene matches: 5. The CDR3 has 16 amino acids. CDR3 sequence (DNA): TGTGCCACCAGCAGAGATCGGGCAGGGGGCTCCTACGAGCAGTACTTC. The encoded protein is CATSRDRAGGSYEQYF.

This chain uses TRBV30 with TRBJ2-7, with 11 bases aligning to TRBD1. Germline lookup yields CDR1 GTSNPN and CDR2 SVGIG (reference sequence). The CDR3 sequence is 15 residues long. J was trimmed by 2 bases and V by 2 bases; bases with no gene match: 5. The CDR3 reads CAWSSGTGGPYEQYF. The CDR3 DNA follows: TGTGCCTGGAGTTCCGGGACAGGGGGTCCCTACGAGCAGTACTTC.

This clone was recorded only once. V and J are TRBV30 and TRBJ1-3; D remains ambiguous. The V gene lost 1 base and the J gene lost 0 bases, with 4 bases spanning the gap. This CDR3 has 13 residues. The V gene's germline CDR1 is GTSNPN and CDR2 SVGIG (reference sequence). DNA for the CDR3: TGTGCCTGGAGTGATTCCTCTGGAAACACCATATATTTT. Encoded protein: CAWSDSSGNTIYF.

The chain couples TRBV28 to TRBJ2-2, with TRBD2 identical over 10 bases. The germline V gene has CDR1 MDHEN and CDR2 SYDVKM. Germline trimming cut 11 bases from V and 6 bases from J; bases unmatched to any gene: 9. CDR3 size: 14 residues. CDR3 sequence: CAGARSGGAGELFF. The CDR3 DNA sequence: TGTGCCGGGGCTCGAAGCGGGGGGGCCGGGGAGCTGTTTTTT.

CDR3 sequence: CASSRGGVRYNEQFF. The CDR3 region has the DNA TGTGCCAGCAGCCGCGGGGGGGTTCGGTACAATGAGCAGTTCTTC. The chain has TRBV5-6 and TRBJ2-1; 9 bases are a match to TRBD2. The germline gives CDR1 SGHDT, CDR2 YYEEEE. The V and J ends lost 4 bases and 4 bases, in that order; junction bases with no gene match: 6. The CDR3 has 15 amino acids.

The V gene is TRBV6-5, the J gene TRBJ2-1, with D unclear. The CDR3 spans 14 residues. Trimming stripped 6 bases from V and 2 bases from J, with 11 bases between. In germline, CDR1 is MNHEY, CDR2 SVGAGI. The CDR3 sequence: CASRSSSTYNEQFF. Here the CDR3 DNA reads TGTGCCAGCAGATCTAGTAGCACCTACAATGAGCAGTTCTTC.

The chain couples TRBV18 to TRBJ1-4; a possible D gene is TRBD1 (5 bases). This CDR3 is 14 amino acids long. In germline, CDR1 is KGHSH, CDR2 LQKENI. V was shortened by 3 bases and J by 5 bases, with 10 bases between the two germline ends. The DNA of the CDR3 is TGTGCCAGCTCACCCGCAGGGAGGAATGAAAAACTGTTTTTT. This gives the protein CASSPAGRNEKLFF.

A single count supports this clone. The V gene is TRBV19, the J gene TRBJ2-3, with D perhaps TRBD1 (6 bases). The CDR3 has 14 residues. Trimming cost V 7 bases and J 4 bases, with 15 bases left between them. CDR1 is LNHDA and CDR2 is SQIVND in the germline V gene (reference sequence). The CDR3 loop reads CASIGRGSADTQYF. DNA for the CDR3: TGTGCCAGTATAGGCAGGGGTAGCGCAGATACGCAGTATTTT.